This T cell receptor beta chain was sequenced during a study of CD8 T cells in Susac syndrome. RNA totalling about 0.45 to 1 ug underwent reverse transcription with random hexamers. TCRdb processed the immunoSEQ multiplex PCR reads anew with MiXCR; each CDR3 protein has one entry. The sample has hundreds of thousands of distinct CDR3 sequences; about 93% are singletons. V lost 4 bases, J lost 6 bases, and 15 bases lay in between. The CDR3 has 14 residues. The germline gives CDR1 SEHNR, CDR2 FQNEAQ (reference sequence). This clonotype showed up just once. The clonotype was recovered from a human donor with multiple sclerosis. This chain connects TRBV7-9 to TRBJ1-2; no firm D call. Sequencing used CD8+ T cells from PBMCs. As DNA, the CDR3 is TGTGCCAGCAGCTGGCTCGATCCGGTTGATGGCTACACCTTC. It yields the protein CASSWLDPVDGYTF.